These 6 T cell receptor beta chains were all obtained from the same sample, sequenced in a study of blood T cells in healthy people across ages. A J-beta primer mix and a sample-barcoded 5' primer were used in a second PCR of roughly 6 to 11 cycles. TCRdb fed the 5' RACE reads into MiXCR, producing one record per CDR3 protein. This sample has approximately 780,000 distinct CDR3 sequences, with roughly 24% found just once. These data also formed part of another study, on T cells of mothers and their children.

Input material: blood. The receptors were gathered from a boy between 5 and 17 years old in good health.

This chain uses TRBV27 with TRBJ2-1; the D gene is possibly TRBD2 (7 bases). V lost 5 bases and J lost 9, with 11 bases in between. There are 12 residues in the CDR3. Germline V lookup: CDR1 MNHEY, CDR2 SMNVEV (reference sequence). For the CDR3, the DNA is TGTGCCAGCAGTATAAGGGGGGGTGAGCAGTTCTTC. It codes for CASSIRGGEQFF.

A few counts support this clonotype. J is TRBJ2-5 and V is TRBV20-1, with 7 bases identical to TRBD1. J was trimmed by 5 bases and V by 0 bases; bases with no gene match: 9. The CDR3 runs to 15 residues. Germline lookup yields CDR1 DFQATT and CDR2 SNEGSKA (reference sequence). The CDR3 DNA reads as TGCAGTGCTAGAGATCTTCGACAGGGTGAGGAGACCCAGTACTTC. Amino acid sequence: CSARDLRQGEETQYF.

The J gene is TRBJ2-1, the V gene TRBV5-1, with D unclear. The CDR3 has 14 residues. The germline V gene encodes CDR1 SGHRS and CDR2 YFSETQ. Trimming shortened V by 3 bases and J by 6 bases, and 13 bases separated the two germline ends. Written as DNA, the CDR3 is TGCGCCAGCAGCTCCCCATATGGCCCCAATGAGCAGTTCTTC. Residues: CASSSPYGPNEQFF.

The chain is built from TRBV15 and TRBJ2-1; possible D gene TRBD2, 5 bases. The last part of the DNA fits TRBJ2-7 better; the J call may be wrong. Germline V gives CDR1 LNHNV, CDR2 YYDKDF (reference sequence). The CDR3 length is 15 residues. This chain's CDR3 is CATSRVTAGSYEQYF. The DNA of the CDR3 is TGTGCCACCAGCAGAGTCACGGCGGGCTCCTACGAGCAGTACTTC.

There are a few counts of this clonotype. This sequence joins TRBV4-1 and TRBJ1-1, with TRBD1 matching 7 bases. Germline V gives CDR1 MGHRA, CDR2 YSYEKL. V lost 4 bases to trimming and J lost 1 base; unmatched junction nucleotides: 15. The CDR3 is made up of 18 amino acids. In DNA, the CDR3 is TGCGCCAGCAGCCTAATGGGGGAGGGGGCCAGCACGAACACTGAAGCTTTCTTT. This sequence encodes CASSLMGEGASTNTEAFF.

The chain recombines TRBV7-3 with TRBJ1-2; maybe TRBD1 (5 bases). The germline V gene encodes CDR1 SGHTA and CDR2 FQGTGA. There are 18 residues in the CDR3. Trimming removed 4 bases from V and 1 base from J, with 22 bases in between. The CDR3 sequence is CASSSANIWGVCNYGYTF. CDR3 nucleotide sequence: TGTGCCAGCAGCTCCGCTAATATATGGGGGGTATGTAACTATGGCTACACCTTC.